One and the same sample provided the 31 T cell receptor beta chains below, sequenced in a study of T-cell reconstitution after alpha-beta-depleted transplantation in children. The authors prepared the TCRbeta library with unique molecular identifiers. TCRdb used MiXCR to reprocess the PCR reads, holding one entry per CDR3 protein. The table has 500,000 or so distinct CDR3 sequences, about 31% seen once; the top ten hold 2.4%. Specimen: PBMCs from the stem cell graft donor, collected from the stem cell graft. Receptors were obtained from a human donor who donated a stem cell graft to a child with aplastic anemia.

The chain recombines TRBV29-1 with TRBJ1-2, with 10 bases identical to TRBD1. The CDR3 has 13 residues. CDR1 and CDR2 from the germline V gene are SQVTM and ANQGSEA. With V trimmed by 7 bases and J by 3 bases, 5 bases remained unmatched. CDR3 sequence reads: CSARQGADYGYTF. In DNA form, the CDR3 reads TGCAGCGCCCGACAGGGGGCAGACTATGGCTACACCTTC.

This clonotype was seen only a few times. V is TRBV20-1 and J is TRBJ2-5, with 10 bases matching TRBD1. This CDR3 has 17 residues. In germline, CDR1 is DFQATT, CDR2 SNEGSKA (reference sequence). Trimming took 0 bases from V and 6 from J; bases not matched to a gene: 13. Here the CDR3 DNA reads TGCAGTGCTAGAGATAAGGAACCGGGACAGGGGAAGCAGACCCAGTACTTC. As protein: CSARDKEPGQGKQTQYF.

This chain uses TRBV18 with TRBJ2-3, with TRBD2 as a possible D gene (6 bases). V was trimmed by 0 bases and J by 1 base, leaving 23 bases between them. Germline-derived CDR1 and CDR2 are KGHSH and LQKENI. The CDR3 length is 20 residues. Written as DNA, the CDR3 is TGTGCCAGCTCACCACCGGTTGGTTCAACGGGCGCTAGCGGCACAGATACGCAGTATTTT. This sequence encodes CASSPPVGSTGASGTDTQYF.

This clonotype was picked up a small number of times. The V call is TRBV12-3 or TRBV12-4, the J call TRBJ1-2, with unresolved D. The CDR3 is made up of 12 amino acids. Trimming pared 3 bases from V and 6 bases from J, leaving 8 bases between. The CDR3 DNA follows: TGTGCCAGCAGTTTCTTTCCCGATGGCTACACCTTC. Its protein is CASSFFPDGYTF.

This clonotype was observed a single time. The chain carries TRBV6-1 and TRBJ1-5, with no clear D. The V gene lost 6 bases and the J gene lost 0 bases, with 21 bases spanning the gap. The CDR3 spans 18 residues. Germline assignment: CDR1 MNHNS and CDR2 SASEGT. The CDR3 is CASSKIGRQIYSNQPQHF. The CDR3 DNA follows: TGTGCCAGCAGCAAAATCGGCAGGCAGATCTATAGCAATCAGCCCCAGCATTTT.

The rearrangement uses TRBV9 and TRBJ1-1, with 8 bases lining up with TRBD1. Unmatched junction bases numbered 7, after V lost 3 bases and J lost 3 bases. Germline CDR1 and CDR2: SGDLS and YYNGEE. The CDR3 sequence is 15 residues long. The chain's CDR3 is CASSGGTGGYTEAFF. The CDR3, as DNA: TGTGCCAGCAGCGGAGGGACAGGAGGGTACACTGAAGCTTTCTTT.

This clonotype was counted a few times. CDR3 nucleotides: TGTGCCAGCAGTTTAGGACAGGGACTCACTGAAGCTTTCTTT. Translation gives CASSLGQGLTEAFF. The chain joins TRBV27 to TRBJ1-1; 8 bases align to TRBD1. The germline V gene has CDR1 MNHEY and CDR2 SMNVEV (reference sequence). The CDR3 has 14 amino acids. The V gene end was trimmed by 2 bases and the J gene end by 4 bases; junction bases not matched to a gene: 3.

This clonotype has just a few counts. The V call is TRBV6-1, the J call TRBJ2-7; 7 nucleotides align to TRBD2. V lost 6 bases and J lost 2; bases outside the gene matches: 7. Germline V gene sequence: CDR1 MNHNS, CDR2 SASEGT. This CDR3 contains 14 residues. The CDR3 is CASSRWAGAYEQYF. CDR3 sequence (DNA): TGTGCCAGCAGCCGGTGGGCGGGGGCCTACGAGCAGTACTTC.

The V gene is TRBV29-1, the J gene TRBJ2-2; D remains unclear. This CDR3 has 14 amino acids. V was shortened by 3 bases and J by 3 bases, with 11 bases between the two germline ends. From germline, CDR1 is SQVTM and CDR2 ANQGSEA. CDR3 residues: CSVERRTDTGELFF. The CDR3 DNA follows: TGCAGCGTTGAGAGGAGAACGGACACCGGGGAGCTGTTTTTT.

The rearrangement uses TRBV7-8 and TRBJ2-2, with D unresolved. Trimming stripped 4 bases from V and 6 bases from J, with 6 bases between. The germline CDR1 and CDR2 sequences are SGHVS and FQNEAQ. CDR3 length: 12 amino acids. CDR3 residues: CASSSTAGELFF. In nucleotides, the CDR3 is TGTGCCAGCAGCTCCACGGCCGGGGAGCTGTTTTTT.

The chain combines TRBV5-5 with TRBJ1-2; weak D call: TRBD1 (5 bases). The germline V gene encodes CDR1 SGHKS and CDR2 YYEKEE (reference sequence). This CDR3 comprises 14 residues. V was clipped by 4 bases and J by 8 bases, with 18 bases between them. The CDR3 here is CASSEGPPRGGYTF. CDR3 DNA: TGTGCCAGCAGCGAGGGACCTCCTAGGGGCGGCTACACCTTC. Supplemented by reference TRBV5-5 and TRBJ1-2, the full variable domain reads DAGVTQSPTHLIKTRGQQVTLRCSPISGHKSVSWYQQVLGQGPQFIFQYYEKEERGRGNFPDRFSARQFPNYSSELNVNALLLGDSALYLCASSEGPPRGGYTFGSGTRLTVV.

In this sample, this clonotype turned up a few times. The chain recombines TRBV29-1 with TRBJ2-1; TRBD1 matches 7 bases. The CDR3 is 16 residues long. The V segment lost 0 bases and the J segment 12 bases; nucleotides outside the gene matches: 17. The germline V gene has CDR1 SQVTM and CDR2 ANQGSEA. The CDR3 protein is CSVEDAGTDFLLGQFF. The CDR3 DNA reads as TGCAGCGTTGAAGATGCCGGGACAGACTTTCTTTTGGGGCAGTTCTTC.

V is TRBV20-1 and J is TRBJ2-7; TRBD2 matches at 10 bases. From germline, CDR1 is DFQATT and CDR2 SNEGSKA (reference sequence). The CDR3 length is 14 residues. Trimming removed 4 bases from V and 2 bases from J; junction bases left unmatched: 5. This CDR3 reads CSATGTSETYEQYF. The DNA for the CDR3 is TGCAGTGCTACTGGGACTAGCGAGACCTACGAGCAGTACTTC.

The chain links TRBV6-1 to TRBJ2-1; 9 bases are shared with TRBD2. The germline gives CDR1 MNHNS, CDR2 SASEGT. This CDR3 contains 15 residues. Losses at the gene ends were 6 bases for V and 3 bases for J; bases not matched to a gene: 6. This CDR3 is CASRPRTSDYNEQFF. The CDR3 bases are TGTGCCAGCAGACCCCGGACTAGCGACTACAATGAGCAGTTCTTC.

This clonotype appeared a few times. The chain recombines TRBV7-2 with TRBJ2-5, with 9 nucleotides matching TRBD2. V shed 7 bases and J 3 bases; nucleotides not matched to a gene: 9. Germline lookup yields CDR1 SGHTA and CDR2 FQGNSA. The CDR3 runs to 15 residues. CDR3 amino acids: CASNPAGGTEETQYF. Here the CDR3 DNA reads TGTGCCAGCAACCCAGCGGGAGGTACAGAAGAGACCCAGTACTTC.

This chain links TRBV19 with TRBJ2-3; D not certain. Germline CDR1 reads LNHDA; CDR2 reads SQIVND (reference sequence). CDR3 size: 16 residues. V lost 5 bases and J 0 bases, leaving 15 bases between the germline ends. CDR3 loop: CASSWVQAVSTDTQYF. For the CDR3, the DNA is TGTGCCAGTAGTTGGGTCCAGGCTGTGAGCACAGATACGCAGTATTTT. Based on the CDR3 plus reference TRBV19 and TRBJ2-3, the full variable domain is DGGITQSPKYLFRKEGQNVTLSCEQNLNHDAMYWYRQDPGQGLRLIYYSQIVNDFQKGDIAEGYSVSREKKESFPLTVTSAQKNPTAFYLCASSWVQAVSTDTQYFGPGTRLTVL.

This clonotype was counted between two and nine times. The chain carries TRBV7-9 and TRBJ2-7; D gene unclear. The CDR3 runs 11 residues. Germline V gene sequence: CDR1 SEHNR, CDR2 FQNEAQ (reference sequence). V dropped 6 bases and J dropped 4 bases, with 7 bases sitting between them. The CDR3 sequence is CASSSDYEQYF. Written as DNA, the CDR3 is TGTGCCAGCAGTTCTGATTACGAGCAGTACTTC.

The V call is TRBV10-1, the J call TRBJ2-2; no clear D. Germline assignment: CDR1 WNHNN and CDR2 SYGVQD (reference sequence). Trimming left V 4 bases short and J 2 bases short, with 5 bases between. This CDR3 comprises 13 residues. The CDR3 DNA reads as TGCGCCAGCAGTGGGTTTAACACCGGGGAGCTGTTTTTT. Encoded protein: CASSGFNTGELFF.

This clonotype was picked up a small number of times. J is TRBJ2-3 and V is TRBV24-1, with a possible D match to TRBD1 (5 bases). Trimming left V 3 bases short and J 3 bases short, with 12 bases between. The CDR3 is made up of 15 amino acids. Per germline, CDR1 KGHDR and CDR2 SFDVKD. For the CDR3, the DNA is TGTGCCACCAGTGATCCCACCAGGGTGACAGATACGCAGTATTTT. This translates into CATSDPTRVTDTQYF.

This clonotype was observed a handful of times. The V call is TRBV12-3 or TRBV12-4, the J call TRBJ1-1, with TRBD1 as a possible D gene (5 bases). Trimming pared 2 bases from V and 0 bases from J, leaving 13 bases between. This CDR3 contains 16 residues. For the CDR3, the DNA is TGTGCCAGCAGTTTAAGGTACAGGTACTTGAACACTGAAGCTTTCTTT. Translated, it gives CASSLRYRYLNTEAFF.

The chain uses TRBV27 and TRBJ1-4; D is unclear. This CDR3 has 12 residues. Germline CDR1 and CDR2: MNHEY and SMNVEV (reference sequence). V dropped 5 bases and J dropped 11 bases, with 12 bases sitting between them. The CDR3 protein is CASSPSIMKLFF. Here the CDR3 DNA reads TGTGCCAGCAGTCCATCTATCATGAAACTGTTTTTT.

This clonotype was observed a handful of times. The chain joins TRBV6-4 to TRBJ2-1, with 11 bases lining up with TRBD2. Losses at the gene ends were 5 bases for V and 4 bases for J; bases not matched to a gene: 19. The germline V gene has CDR1 MRHNA and CDR2 SNTAGT. The CDR3 consists of 20 residues. CDR3 residues: CASSPLGLAGGLTPYNEQFF. CDR3 sequence (DNA): TGTGCCAGCAGTCCTCTTGGCCTAGCGGGAGGTCTCACGCCGTACAATGAGCAGTTCTTC.

The chain couples TRBV6-5 to TRBJ1-1, with D possibly matching TRBD1 (6 bases). The CDR3 contains 22 residues. Germline lookup yields CDR1 MNHEY and CDR2 SVGAGI. With 4 bases removed from V and 1 base from J, the gap between germline ends came to 34 bases. The CDR3 loop is CASSFNVNFGGASYRENTEAFF. The CDR3 bases are TGTGCCAGCAGTTTTAACGTTAATTTTGGGGGAGCTTCCTACAGGGAGAACACTGAAGCTTTCTTT.

The rearrangement uses TRBV10-3 and TRBJ2-3; the D gene is possibly TRBD2 (6 bases). This CDR3 contains 15 residues. Germline V gene data show CDR1 as ENHRY and CDR2 as SYGVKD. Trimming cost V 4 bases and J 1 base, with 12 bases left between them. CDR3 residues: CAISGEATRTDTQYF. CDR3 nucleotide sequence: TGTGCCATCAGTGGGGAGGCTACCCGCACAGATACGCAGTATTTT.

This chain uses TRBV12-3 or TRBV12-4 with TRBJ2-1; D remains unclear. CDR3 size: 14 residues. Trimming stripped 2 bases from V and 9 bases from J, with 14 bases between. The CDR3 region is CASSLSASAGEQFF. As DNA, the CDR3 is TGTGCCAGCAGTTTATCAGCTAGTGCTGGTGAGCAGTTCTTC.

This clonotype was counted a few times. The chain couples TRBV30 to TRBJ2-7; 12 positions agree with TRBD2. Germline V lookup: CDR1 GTSNPN, CDR2 SVGIG (reference sequence). V lost 2 bases, J lost 6 bases, and 2 bases stayed unmatched. The CDR3 contains 13 residues. The CDR3 spells CAWSPSGRAEQYV. DNA of the CDR3: TGTGCCTGGAGTCCTAGCGGGAGGGCCGAGCAGTACGTC.

This chain joins TRBV27 and TRBJ2-1; possibly TRBD1 for D (7 bases). CDR3 length equals 16 residues. Germline lookup yields CDR1 MNHEY and CDR2 SMNVEV (reference sequence). The ends were cut back, 1 base at V and 7 bases at J, with 17 bases in the middle. The CDR3 nucleotides read TGTGCCAGCAGTTTATATGCGACAGGGAGGTGGAATGAGCAGTTCTTC. Translated: CASSLYATGRWNEQFF.

This clonotype was counted between two and nine times. The genes are TRBV15 and TRBJ2-5; D not certain. This CDR3 comprises 13 residues. Per the germline V gene, CDR1 is LNHNV and CDR2 is YYDKDF (reference sequence). The V end lost 4 bases, the J end lost 8 bases, and 14 bases lay between the germline ends. DNA for the CDR3: TGTGCCACCAGCACTAGTCCCTTATATACCCAGTACTTC. Its translation is CATSTSPLYTQYF.

The CDR3 nucleotides are TGCGCCAGCAGGACCGCACAGGGGCCGCGAATGAACACTGAAGCTTTCTTT. Translating gives CASRTAQGPRMNTEAFF. The V and J genes are TRBV10-2 and TRBJ1-1, with 7 nucleotides matching TRBD1. After removal of 6 bases from V and 0 bases from J, the junction contained 13 bases not matched to a gene. Germline V CDR1 and CDR2: WSHSY, SAAADI. This CDR3 has 17 amino acids.

This clonotype showed up just a few times. The chain links TRBV20-1 to TRBJ2-1, with unresolved D. CDR3 size: 13 residues. Trimming pared 3 bases from V and 5 bases from J, leaving 11 bases between. Looked up from germline, CDR1 is DFQATT and CDR2 is SNEGSKA (reference sequence). The CDR3: CSASPDRNNEQFF. The CDR3 coding sequence is TGCAGTGCTAGCCCAGATAGAAACAATGAGCAGTTCTTC.

The genes are TRBV2 and TRBJ2-5; either TRBD1 or TRBD2 may supply D (5 bases each). Trimming took off 10 bases at V and 0 bases at J, with 15 bases between the two ends. Germline V gene data show CDR1 as SNHLY and CDR2 as FYNNEI. CDR3 size: 14 residues. The CDR3 bases are TGTGCCAACGGCCGAGGGACCGACCAAGAGACCCAGTACTTC. It encodes CANGRGTDQETQYF.